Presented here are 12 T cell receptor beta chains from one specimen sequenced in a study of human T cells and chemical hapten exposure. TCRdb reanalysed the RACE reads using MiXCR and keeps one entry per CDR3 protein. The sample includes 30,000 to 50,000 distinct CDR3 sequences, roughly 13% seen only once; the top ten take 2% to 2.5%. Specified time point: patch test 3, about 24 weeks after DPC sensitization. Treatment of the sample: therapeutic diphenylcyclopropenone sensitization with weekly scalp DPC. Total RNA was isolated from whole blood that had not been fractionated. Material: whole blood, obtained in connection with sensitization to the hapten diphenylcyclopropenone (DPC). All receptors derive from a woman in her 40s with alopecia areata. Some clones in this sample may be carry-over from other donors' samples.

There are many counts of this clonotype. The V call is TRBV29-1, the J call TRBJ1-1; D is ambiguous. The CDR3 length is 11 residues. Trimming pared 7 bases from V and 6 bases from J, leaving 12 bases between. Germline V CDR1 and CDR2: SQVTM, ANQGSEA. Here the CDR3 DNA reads TGCAGCGGCATTTCGTTCGCTGAAGCTTTCTTT. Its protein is CSGISFAEAFF.

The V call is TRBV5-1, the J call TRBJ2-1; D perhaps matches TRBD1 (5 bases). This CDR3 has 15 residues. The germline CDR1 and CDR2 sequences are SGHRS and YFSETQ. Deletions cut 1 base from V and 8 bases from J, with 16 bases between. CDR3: CASSLHDRKGDEQFF. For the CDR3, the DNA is TGCGCCAGCAGCTTGCACGACAGAAAAGGCGATGAGCAGTTCTTC.

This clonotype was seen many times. CDR3 loop: CASSVASSSYEQYF. The CDR3 region has the DNA TGTGCCAGCAGCGTAGCCTCGAGCTCCTACGAGCAGTACTTC. V usage is TRBV9 and J usage is TRBJ2-7; D is unresolved. The CDR3 has 14 residues. CDR1 and CDR2 from the germline V gene are SGDLS and YYNGEE. Trimming removed 0 bases from V and 0 bases from J, with 7 bases in between.

DNA of the CDR3: TGTGCCAGCAGTTATCAGGACCAAGAGACCCAGTACTTC. Translation gives CASSYQDQETQYF. The chain has TRBV27 and TRBJ2-5; D is unresolved. The V gene's germline CDR1 is MNHEY and CDR2 SMNVEV (reference sequence). This CDR3 contains 13 residues. Between the trimmed V and J ends, which lost 4 bases and 0 bases, there was a span of 6 bases.

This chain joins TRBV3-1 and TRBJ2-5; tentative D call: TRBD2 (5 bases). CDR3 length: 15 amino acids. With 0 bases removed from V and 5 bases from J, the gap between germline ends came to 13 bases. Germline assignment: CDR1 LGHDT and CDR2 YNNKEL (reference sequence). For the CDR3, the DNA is TGTGCCAGCAGCCAAGATCTGAGGGCAACGGAGACCCAGTACTTC. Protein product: CASSQDLRATETQYF.

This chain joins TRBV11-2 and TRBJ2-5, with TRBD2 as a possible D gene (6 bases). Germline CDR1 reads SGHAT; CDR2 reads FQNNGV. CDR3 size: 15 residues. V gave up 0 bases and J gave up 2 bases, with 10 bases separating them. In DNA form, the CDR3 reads TGTGCCAGCAGCTTAGACGGGGGACGGCAAGAGACCCAGTACTTC. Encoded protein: CASSLDGGRQETQYF.

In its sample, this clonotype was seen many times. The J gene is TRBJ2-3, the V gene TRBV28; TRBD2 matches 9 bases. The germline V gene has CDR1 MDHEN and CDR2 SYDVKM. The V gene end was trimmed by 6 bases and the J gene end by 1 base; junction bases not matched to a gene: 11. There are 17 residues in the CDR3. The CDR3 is CASSSPIRLAGTDTQYF. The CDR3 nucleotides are TGTGCCAGCAGCTCTCCAATCCGACTAGCGGGCACAGATACGCAGTATTTT.

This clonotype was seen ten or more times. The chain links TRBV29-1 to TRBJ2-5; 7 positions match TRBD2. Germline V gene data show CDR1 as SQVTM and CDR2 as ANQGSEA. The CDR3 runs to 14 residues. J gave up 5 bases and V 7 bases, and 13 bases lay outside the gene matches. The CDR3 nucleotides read TGCAGCGCAGGTCGGGGGGAGGGTTTTGAGACCCAGTACTTC. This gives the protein CSAGRGEGFETQYF.

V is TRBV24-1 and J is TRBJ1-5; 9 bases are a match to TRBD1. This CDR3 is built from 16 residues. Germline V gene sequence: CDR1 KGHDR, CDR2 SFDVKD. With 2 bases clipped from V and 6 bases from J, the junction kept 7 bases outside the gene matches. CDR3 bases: TGTGCCACCAGTGATTCCGGGACAGGGTTGGTTCAGCCCCAGCATTTT. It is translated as CATSDSGTGLVQPQHF.

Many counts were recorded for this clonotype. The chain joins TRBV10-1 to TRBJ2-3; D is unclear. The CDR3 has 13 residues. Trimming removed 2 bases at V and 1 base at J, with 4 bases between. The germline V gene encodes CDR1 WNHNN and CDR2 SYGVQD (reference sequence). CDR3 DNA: TGCGCCAGCAGTGAGAGCGGCACAGATACGCAGTATTTT. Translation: CASSESGTDTQYF.

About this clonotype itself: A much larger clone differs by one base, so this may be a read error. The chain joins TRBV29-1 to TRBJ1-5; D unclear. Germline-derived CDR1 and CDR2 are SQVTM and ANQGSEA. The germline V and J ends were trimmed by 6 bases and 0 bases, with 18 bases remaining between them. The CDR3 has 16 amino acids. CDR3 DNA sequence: TGCAGCGTACCCCATTGGCGGCAGGATAGCAATCAGCCCCAGCATTTT. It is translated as CSVPHWRQDSNQPQHF.

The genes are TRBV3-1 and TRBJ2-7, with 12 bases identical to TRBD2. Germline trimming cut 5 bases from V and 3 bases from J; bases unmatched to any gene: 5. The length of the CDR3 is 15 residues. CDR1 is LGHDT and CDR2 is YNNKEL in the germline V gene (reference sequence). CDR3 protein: CASSFPTSGSYEQYF. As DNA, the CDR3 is TGTGCCAGCAGCTTCCCGACTAGCGGGAGCTACGAGCAGTACTTC.